This passage covers 8 T cell receptor beta chains from one sample sequenced in a study of T cell responses to AZD1222 COVID-19 vaccine. Sequencing was performed with immunoSEQ multiplex PCR; in TCRdb, only in-frame clones are kept and a portion is missing. The table lists 120,000 or so clones, 80% to 90% of them singletons. Specimen: peripheral blood, collected on day 0 of AZD1222 vaccination. These receptors all come from an adult in good health.

The CDR3 loop reads CASSRDVSAVYEQYF. CDR3 DNA sequence: TGTGCCAGCAGCCGGGACGTCTCAGCTGTCTACGAGCAGTACTTC. The V and J genes are TRBV7-9 and TRBJ2-7; D could derive from TRBD1 or TRBD2 (5 bases each). This CDR3 comprises 15 residues. V was shortened by 5 bases and J by 3 bases, with 17 bases between the two germline ends. Germline values: CDR1 SEHNR, CDR2 FQNEAQ (reference sequence).

The chain employs TRBV28 and TRBJ1-4, with unresolved D. This CDR3 region has 14 residues. Germline V gene sequence: CDR1 MDHEN, CDR2 SYDVKM. Trimming left V 7 bases short and J 3 bases short, with 12 bases between. This chain's CDR3 is CASIPGGPNEKLFF. CDR3 coding DNA: TGTGCCAGCATTCCTGGCGGGCCTAATGAAAAACTGTTTTTT.

The chain carries TRBV5-4 and TRBJ1-3; D is uncertain. The CDR3 runs to 15 residues. V shed 7 bases and J shed 0 bases, with 14 bases lying between them. CDR1 and CDR2 (germline): SGHNT, YYREEE (reference sequence). DNA for the CDR3: TGTGCCAGCCAGCTAGACGGAAACTCTGGAAACACCATATATTTT. Its protein product is CASQLDGNSGNTIYF.

The chain combines TRBV19 with TRBJ1-1; D is uncertain. Germline V gene lookup returns CDR1 LNHDA and CDR2 SQIVND (reference sequence). V was pared by 1 base and J by 5 bases, with 8 bases between. CDR3 length: 13 amino acids. DNA of the CDR3: TGTGCCAGTAGTATAGGGAGTGTGACTGAAGCTTTCTTT. It yields the protein CASSIGSVTEAFF. The entire variable domain, with the rest obtained from reference TRBV19 and TRBJ1-1, is as follows: DGGITQSPKYLFRKEGQNVTLSCEQNLNHDAMYWYRQDPGQGLRLIYYSQIVNDFQKGDIAEGYSVSREKKESFPLTVTSAQKNPTAFYLCASSIGSVTEAFFGQGTRLTVV.

The rearrangement uses TRBV6-1 and TRBJ2-2; unclear D gene. The V and J ends lost 2 bases and 3 bases respectively, with 10 bases between them. The CDR3 is 15 amino acids. Germline values: CDR1 MNHNS, CDR2 SASEGT. The CDR3 bases are TGTGCCAGCAGTGAATACCGCCCGGACACCGGGGAGCTGTTTTTT. Protein: CASSEYRPDTGELFF.

The chain has TRBV29-1 and TRBJ2-7, with 8 bases aligning to TRBD1. The trim removed 5 bases at V and 6 bases at J, leaving 3 bases unmatched. Germline CDR1 reads SQVTM; CDR2 reads ANQGSEA. The length of the CDR3 is 11 residues. The CDR3 DNA follows: TGCAGCGTTAGACAGGGGTTCGAGCAGTACTTC. Its protein is CSVRQGFEQYF.

In its sample, this clone was seen once. The chain employs TRBV2 and TRBJ1-2; TRBD1 might be the D (6 bases). Looked up from germline, CDR1 is SNHLY and CDR2 is FYNNEI. The CDR3 is made up of 13 amino acids. Deletions cut 7 bases from V and 6 bases from J, with 15 bases between. CDR3 loop: CASILRQGNGYTF. The CDR3, as DNA: TGTGCCAGCATTCTACGGCAGGGGAATGGCTACACCTTC.

This clone has only a few counts. The rearrangement joins TRBV7-8 to TRBJ2-1; 8 bases match TRBD2. The CDR3 runs to 15 residues. Germline CDR1 SGHVS, CDR2 FQNEAQ. V gave up 0 bases and J gave up 7 bases; unmatched junction bases: 5. CDR3 bases: TGTGCCAGCAGCTTAGCGCGCGGGAGGTATAATGAGCAGTTCTTC. Translation gives CASSLARGRYNEQFF.